Listed below are T cell receptor beta chains from one sample, sequenced in a study of cytomegalovirus exposure and HLA in healthy donors. Using immunoSEQ multiplex PCR, the repertoire was profiled, and TCRdb retains in-frame clones only, with some absent. The table lists about 190,000 clones, 75% to 90% of them singletons, with about 6% in the top ten. Source material: PBMCs. All receptors come from a middle-aged man in good health and CMV-seropositive. Both conserved end residues are part of each CDR3. The D gene is left open where the match is weak.

V: TRBV19; D: TRBD1; length: 18; J: TRBJ1-5; CDR3: CASSSGEGQGLRNQPQHF; DNA: TGTGCCAGTAGTTCGGGGGAGGGACAGGGGTTACGCAATCAGCCCCAGCATTTT
V: TRBV5-6; D: NA; length: 14; J: TRBJ2-5; CDR3: CASSLAQGQETQYF; DNA: TGTGCCAGCAGCTTGGCCCAGGGCCAAGAGACCCAGTACTTC
V: TRBV7-3; D: NA; length: 13; J: TRBJ2-7; CDR3: CASSLGGPYEQYF; DNA: TGTGCCAGCAGCTTAGGCGGCCCATACGAGCAGTACTTC
V: TRBV2; D: NA; length: 16; J: TRBJ2-5; CDR3: CASSALSRVLKETQYF; DNA: TGTGCCAGCAGTGCCCTCAGTCGGGTACTCAAGGAGACCCAGTACTTC
V: TRBV4-2; D: NA; length: 14; J: TRBJ1-5; CDR3: CASSQDLFNQPQHF; DNA: TGTGCCAGCAGCCAAGATCTGTTCAATCAGCCCCAGCATTTT
V: TRBV7-9; D: NA; length: 15; J: TRBJ1-3; CDR3: CASSNTGIQGNTIYF; DNA: TGTGCCAGCAGCAATACAGGGATACAAGGGAACACCATATATTTT
V: TRBV5-1; D: NA; length: 12; J: TRBJ2-7; CDR3: CASSLQGYEQYF; DNA: TGCGCCAGCAGCTTGCAGGGCTACGAGCAGTACTTC
V: TRBV7-7; D: NA; length: 16; J: TRBJ1-5; CDR3: CASSIGGADSNQPQHF; DNA: TGTGCTAGCTCAATTGGAGGGGCGGATAGCAATCAGCCCCAGCATTTT
V: TRBV10-1; D: TRBD2; length: 15; J: TRBJ2-6; CDR3: CASSPGGSGANVLTF; DNA: TGCGCCAGCAGTCCCGGGGGGTCCGGGGCCAACGTCCTGACTTTC
V: TRBV2; D: TRBD1; length: 15; J: TRBJ2-7; CDR3: CASSERGTGHYEQYF; DNA: TGTGCCAGCAGTGAACGGGGGACAGGGCACTACGAGCAGTACTTC